What follows is one TCR beta chain and its context. The antigen is not known. This entry belongs to a study of CD4+ T cells in melanoma. Study observations and caveats: A reported correlation linked neoantigen-specific CD4+ T cells to CD8+, macrophage and B cell function.

This CDR3 comprises 16 residues. TCRdb keeps only in-frame clones here, not all; method: immunoSEQ multiplex PCR. The data contain around 15,000 clones, over 70% of them seen just once; the ten biggest clones take up about 5.8%. The genes are TRBV1 and TRBJ2-5; the DNA was not compared with TRBD2, the D call given in the table. TRBV1 is recorded as a pseudogene. This receptor was obtained from a human donor with melanoma. Input material: cells from a culture (not recorded whether cultured in vitro). CDR3 bases: TGCACCAGCAGCCCCCCACTAGCGGGGGTACAAGAGACCCAGTACTTC. Translated: CTSSPPLAGVQETQYF.